The next 32 T cell receptor beta chains were all read from a single sample in a study of blood T cell repertoires in COVID-19. The assay was immunoSEQ multiplex PCR, and TCRdb's table has in-frame clones only and misses some. This table holds about 90,000 clones, roughly 90% found once. Material: peripheral blood. The receptors derive from a middle-aged man with COVID-19, enrolled during active disease.

V usage is TRBV4-1 and J usage is TRBJ1-5; 7 bases line up with TRBD1. V trimming: 5 bases; J trimming: 6 bases; junction bases outside the gene matches: 19. The CDR3 is 18 residues long. Per germline, CDR1 MGHRA and CDR2 YSYEKL. The CDR3 bases are TGCGCCAGCAGCGAAGTCCCCGGGACAGCAATACCGTTTCAGCCCCAGCATTTT. The encoded protein is CASSEVPGTAIPFQPQHF.

The gene calls are TRBV29-1 and TRBJ1-4; 7 nucleotides line up with TRBD1. Trimming at V came to 6 bases and at J to 8 bases, leaving 6 bases not matched to a gene. CDR1 and CDR2 (germline): SQVTM, ANQGSEA. This CDR3 comprises 12 residues. The CDR3 protein is CSVRQGGEKLFF. The DNA for the CDR3 is TGCAGCGTCCGACAGGGTGGCGAAAAACTGTTTTTT.

This chain joins TRBV30 and TRBJ2-5; 14 nucleotides agree with TRBD2. V dropped 1 base and J dropped 3; count of bases not matched to a gene: 1. Germline V lookup: CDR1 GTSNPN, CDR2 SVGIG (reference sequence). The CDR3 is 15 residues long. This chain's CDR3 is CAWSATSGGEETQYF. CDR3 sequence (DNA): TGTGCCTGGAGTGCGACTAGCGGGGGGGAAGAGACCCAGTACTTC.

This chain links TRBV15 with TRBJ2-2; TRBD1 might be the D (5 bases). The V gene lost 3 bases and the J gene lost 4 bases, with 15 bases spanning the gap. The germline V gene encodes CDR1 LNHNV and CDR2 YYDKDF (reference sequence). The CDR3 totals 16 residues. The CDR3 spells CATSSSGRRSTGELFF. The CDR3 DNA is TGTGCCACCAGCAGTTCAGGGCGCAGAAGCACCGGGGAGCTGTTTTTT.

J is TRBJ2-3 and V is TRBV25-1; 10 bases line up with TRBD2. CDR3 length: 17 amino acids. CDR1 and CDR2 (germline): MGHDK, SYGVNS. The ends lost 4 bases at V and 5 bases at J; junction bases unmatched: 12. CDR3 residues: CASSAQVAGGLVDTQYF. Here the CDR3 DNA reads TGTGCCAGCAGTGCACAGGTAGCGGGGGGACTTGTAGATACGCAGTATTTT.

The chain has TRBV9 and TRBJ1-2, with D perhaps TRBD1 (6 bases). Trimming pared 0 bases from V and 4 bases from J, leaving 10 bases between. Germline loops: CDR1 SGDLS, CDR2 YYNGEE. This CDR3 is 14 amino acids long. The CDR3 nucleotides are TGTGCCAGCAGCGTAGGGACAGACCTCTATGGCTACACCTTC. Translated, it gives CASSVGTDLYGYTF.

This chain joins TRBV28 and TRBJ1-1; no clear D. CDR1 and CDR2 (germline): MDHEN, SYDVKM. The V and J ends lost 10 bases and 1 base respectively, with 13 bases between them. CDR3 length equals 13 residues. The CDR3 bases are TGTGCCACCGAGGTGGTGGGGAACACTGAAGCTTTCTTT. Translation gives CATEVVGNTEAFF.

V and J are TRBV28 and TRBJ1-4; TRBD1 agrees at 7 bases. Germline CDR1 reads MDHEN; CDR2 reads SYDVKM. The length of the CDR3 is 14 residues. V dropped 5 bases and J dropped 4; count of bases not matched to a gene: 4. The CDR3 sequence: CASSLGTVNEKLFF. CDR3 nucleotides: TGTGCCAGCAGTCTCGGGACAGTTAATGAAAAACTGTTTTTT.

The V gene is TRBV14, the J gene TRBJ1-4; D possibly corresponds to TRBD1 (5 bases). The germline V gene has CDR1 SGHDN and CDR2 FVKESK. The CDR3 is 13 residues long. With 4 bases removed from V and 7 bases from J, the gap between germline ends came to 10 bases. CDR3 DNA sequence: TGTGCCAGCAGCCGGGGCCATTTTGAAAAACTGTTTTTT. Its translation: CASSRGHFEKLFF. Drawing the rest from reference TRBV14 and TRBJ1-4, the complete variable domain is EAGVTQFPSHSVIEKGQTVTLRCDPISGHDNLYWYRRVMGKEIKFLLHFVKESKQDESGMPNNRFLAERTGGTYSTLKVQPAELEDSGVYFCASSRGHFEKLFFGSGTQLSVL.

CDR3 sequence: CASSLQFGNTIYF. The CDR3 coding sequence is TGTGCCAGCAGCCTTCAGTTTGGAAACACCATATATTTT. J is TRBJ1-3 and V is TRBV7-3, with no clear D. Germline values: CDR1 SGHTA, CDR2 FQGTGA. This CDR3 has 13 amino acids. V was cut by 5 bases and J by 3 bases, with 8 bases left in between.

The chain has TRBV7-9 and TRBJ2-1, with 11 bases aligning to TRBD2. This CDR3 comprises 18 residues. Germline-derived CDR1 and CDR2 are SEHNR and FQNEAQ (reference sequence). Unmatched junction bases numbered 5, after V lost 1 base and J lost 0 bases. The CDR3 DNA is TGTGCCAGCAGCTTAGAGGGGACTAGCGGTAGCTCCTACAATGAGCAGTTCTTC. Amino acids: CASSLEGTSGSSYNEQFF. Drawing the rest from reference TRBV7-9 and TRBJ2-1, the complete variable domain is DTGVSQNPRHKITKRGQNVTFRCDPISEHNRLYWYRQTLGQGPEFLTYFQNEAQLEKSRLLSDRFSAERPKGSFSTLEIQRTEQGDSAMYLCASSLEGTSGSSYNEQFFGPGTRLTVL.

V gene TRBV7-6 combines with J gene TRBJ2-1, with 13 bases that match TRBD2. This CDR3 contains 16 residues. Trimming removed 5 bases from V and 7 bases from J; junction bases left unmatched: 8. From germline, CDR1 is SGHVS and CDR2 FNYEAQ. The CDR3, as DNA: TGTGCCAGCAGCGCGTCCGGGACTAGCGGGGTTAATGAGCAGTTCTTC. Protein product: CASSASGTSGVNEQFF.

DNA of the CDR3: TGCGCCAGCAGCCCGGGACTGACCTTCGGCTACACCTTC. This codes for CASSPGLTFGYTF. The rearrangement uses TRBV5-1 and TRBJ1-2; possibly TRBD1 for D (5 bases). Between the trimmed V and J ends, which lost 4 bases and 8 bases, there was a span of 15 bases. The germline V gene has CDR1 SGHRS and CDR2 YFSETQ. CDR3 size: 13 residues.

The chain recombines TRBV7-8 with TRBJ1-1; 7 bases match TRBD1. The CDR3 loop spans 15 amino acids. CDR1 is SGHVS, CDR2 FQNEAQ, per germline. J lost 0 bases, V lost 3 bases, and 4 bases had no gene match. The CDR3 spells CASSFSRGLNTEAFF. In nucleotides, the CDR3 is TGTGCCAGCAGCTTTTCTAGGGGGCTGAACACTGAAGCTTTCTTT. The entire variable domain, with the rest obtained from reference TRBV7-8 and TRBJ1-1, is as follows: GAGVSQSPRYKVAKRGQDVALRCDPISGHVSLFWYQQALGQGPEFLTYFQNEAQLDKSGLPSDRFFAERPEGSVSTLKIQRTQQEDSAVYLCASSFSRGLNTEAFFGQGTRLTVV.

This rearrangement joins TRBV5-4 to TRBJ2-7; the match to TRBD1 covers 9 bases. The CDR3 is made up of 14 amino acids. Losses at the gene ends were 6 bases for V and 6 bases for J; bases not matched to a gene: 10. Germline CDR1 SGHNT, CDR2 YYREEE (reference sequence). The CDR3 is CASTTGTGQGEQYF. The CDR3 bases are TGTGCCAGCACAACCGGGACAGGGCAGGGCGAGCAGTACTTC.

This rearrangement joins TRBV15 to TRBJ2-2; 8 bases match TRBD1. The J segment lost 7 bases and the V segment lost 3 bases, leaving 7 bases of the junction unmatched. The germline gives CDR1 LNHNV, CDR2 YYDKDF (reference sequence). This CDR3 has 15 residues. Here the CDR3 reads CATSSRDRTIGELFF. Here the CDR3 DNA reads TGTGCCACCAGCAGCCGGGACAGGACCATCGGGGAGCTGTTTTTT.

This rearrangement joins TRBV30 to TRBJ1-6, with D possibly TRBD1 on 5 matching bases. Trimming pared 4 bases from V and 9 bases from J, leaving 16 bases between. The length of the CDR3 is 14 residues. The germline gives CDR1 GTSNPN, CDR2 SVGIG (reference sequence). CDR3 nucleotides: TGTGCCTGGATCGCGGGGGGTAGGTTTTCACCCCTCCACTTT. It yields the protein CAWIAGGRFSPLHF.

The chain has TRBV5-1 and TRBJ2-1; the match to TRBD1 covers 8 bases. The CDR3 totals 15 residues. Germline V gene lookup returns CDR1 SGHRS and CDR2 YFSETQ. With V trimmed by 3 bases and J by 0 bases, 2 bases remained unmatched. The CDR3 loop reads CASSWGTGSYNEQFF. CDR3 bases: TGCGCCAGCAGCTGGGGGACAGGCTCCTACAATGAGCAGTTCTTC.

The rearrangement links TRBV7-6 to TRBJ1-1; 8 bases agree with TRBD1. Germline-derived CDR1 and CDR2 are SGHVS and FNYEAQ. CDR3 length: 14 amino acids. The ends lost 4 bases at V and 4 bases at J; junction bases unmatched: 5. The CDR3 spells CASSWDRSSTEAFF. CDR3 in DNA: TGTGCCAGCAGCTGGGACAGGTCGAGCACTGAAGCTTTCTTT.

The J gene is TRBJ1-2, the V gene TRBV30; D gene unclear. This CDR3 contains 14 residues. Germline V lookup: CDR1 GTSNPN, CDR2 SVGIG (reference sequence). With 0 bases removed from V and 4 bases from J, the gap between germline ends came to 12 bases. The DNA of the CDR3 is TGTGCCTGGAGTGTTGTCACCGCGAGCTATGGCTACACCTTC. Residues: CAWSVVTASYGYTF.

The chain joins TRBV28 to TRBJ1-4; 7 nucleotides match TRBD1. V dropped 4 bases and J dropped 8; count of bases not matched to a gene: 10. The CDR3 consists of 15 residues. CDR1 is MDHEN and CDR2 is SYDVKM in the germline V gene. The CDR3 region is CASSWAGTAREKLFF. The CDR3 region has the DNA TGTGCCAGCAGTTGGGCCGGGACAGCCCGCGAAAAACTGTTTTTT.

The rearrangement links TRBV28 to TRBJ2-7; the match to TRBD2 covers 12 bases. Germline CDR1 reads MDHEN; CDR2 reads SYDVKM. Losses at the gene ends were 6 bases for V and 7 bases for J; bases not matched to a gene: 7. The CDR3 is 14 amino acids. As DNA, the CDR3 is TGTGCCAGCAGGCTAGCGGGGGGGCAGGGGGAGCAGTACTTC. This gives the protein CASRLAGGQGEQYF.

V usage is TRBV2 and J usage is TRBJ1-2; D perhaps matches TRBD1 (6 bases). There are 15 residues in the CDR3. V dropped 7 bases and J dropped 4 bases, with 19 bases sitting between them. From germline, CDR1 is SNHLY and CDR2 FYNNEI. In DNA, the CDR3 is TGTGCCAGCACCAGGGGCGCCTGGAATAGCTATGGCTACACCTTC. It translates to CASTRGAWNSYGYTF.

The chain links TRBV6-6 to TRBJ1-6; D is perhaps TRBD1 (5 bases). From germline, CDR1 is MNHNY and CDR2 SVGAGI (reference sequence). The length of the CDR3 is 13 residues. V was cut by 2 bases and J by 14 bases, with 13 bases left in between. CDR3 loop: CASSYPGQEALHF. The DNA for the CDR3 is TGTGCCAGCAGTTACCCAGGGCAAGAGGCCCTCCACTTT.

The chain combines TRBV6-9 with TRBJ1-2, with D hard to call. CDR1 and CDR2 from the germline V gene are MNHGY and SVAAGI. Deletions cut 8 bases from V and 7 bases from J, with 20 bases between. This CDR3 contains 14 residues. CDR3 nucleotides: TGTGCCAGCCCCCTGCGGGGAGGGCTCGGTGGCTACACCTTC. It specifies CASPLRGGLGGYTF.

The CDR3 bases are TGTGCCAGCAGCGTAGATGGGGGGGCCTACAATGAGCAGTTCTTC. Translated: CASSVDGGAYNEQFF. The rearrangement uses TRBV9 and TRBJ2-1; 7 nucleotides agree with TRBD2. This CDR3 contains 15 residues. Germline CDR1 is SGDLS and CDR2 is YYNGEE. The ends lost 0 bases at V and 2 bases at J; junction bases unmatched: 2.

The chain joins TRBV10-3 to TRBJ1-2, with D possibly being TRBD1 (6 bases). Germline assignment: CDR1 ENHRY and CDR2 SYGVKD. V lost 4 bases to trimming and J lost 3 bases, with 9 bases between them. The CDR3 covers 13 residues. CDR3 protein: CAISGDIDYGYTF. The CDR3 nucleotides are TGTGCCATCAGTGGGGACATAGACTATGGCTACACCTTC.

The V gene is TRBV27, the J gene TRBJ2-1; D is unclear. The length of the CDR3 is 13 residues. The V end was cut by 2 bases, the J end by 9 bases, with 11 bases between. Germline CDR1 reads MNHEY; CDR2 reads SMNVEV (reference sequence). CDR3 nucleotide sequence: TGTGCCAGCAGTTTAGGGCCCTACGTTGAGCAGTTCTTC. Translation: CASSLGPYVEQFF.

The rearrangement uses TRBV21-1 and TRBJ2-7; the table calls TRBD2, which could not be checked here. TRBV21-1 corresponds to a pseudogene. The CDR3 consists of 15 residues. Here the CDR3 DNA reads TGTGCCAGCAGCAAAAGAGGCTTATCGGGCTACGAGCAGTACTTC. Encoded protein: CASSKRGLSGYEQYF.

The V and J genes are TRBV7-9 and TRBJ2-7; a possible D gene is TRBD2 (6 bases). Per germline, CDR1 SEHNR and CDR2 FQNEAQ (reference sequence). This CDR3 is built from 15 residues. Trimming cost V 5 bases and J 4 bases, with 18 bases left between them. CDR3 sequence reads: CASSPPWRGLYEQYF. The CDR3, as DNA: TGTGCCAGCAGCCCACCGTGGCGGGGCTTATACGAGCAGTACTTC.

This clone has a handful of counts. The chain carries TRBV5-6 and TRBJ1-1; TRBD1 matches 11 bases. The CDR3 totals 14 residues. The germline V gene encodes CDR1 SGHDT and CDR2 YYEEEE. V shed 4 bases and J 6 bases; nucleotides not matched to a gene: 5. CDR3 loop: CASSGDRGESEAFF. The CDR3 DNA reads TGTGCCAGCAGCGGGGACAGGGGGGAGTCTGAAGCTTTCTTT.

The chain combines TRBV7-2 with TRBJ1-6, with D tentatively TRBD1 (6 bases). CDR1 is SGHTA and CDR2 is FQGNSA in the germline V gene. V gave up 4 bases and J gave up 9 bases, with 10 bases separating them. The length of the CDR3 is 13 residues. CDR3: CASSSDRISPLHF. The CDR3 DNA reads TGTGCCAGCAGCTCCGACAGGATTTCACCCCTCCACTTT.